These 18 T cell receptor beta chains were all obtained from the same sample, sequenced in a study of T cell responses to AZD1222 COVID-19 vaccine. Produced via immunoSEQ multiplex PCR; TCRdb's table is partial and in-frame only. The profile shows about 76,000 clones, roughly 90% of them singletons. Sample: peripheral blood, taken on day 0 of AZD1222 vaccination. The source is an adult in good health.

The rearrangement joins TRBV19 to TRBJ1-4; possibly TRBD1 for D (6 bases). Trimming left V 1 base short and J 8 bases short, with 17 bases between. The germline gives CDR1 LNHDA, CDR2 SQIVND (reference sequence). The CDR3 runs 16 residues. This CDR3 is CASSIVGQGPEEKLFF. The CDR3 DNA follows: TGTGCCAGTAGTATAGTGGGCCAGGGGCCGGAGGAAAAACTGTTTTTT.

This clone was counted a few times. CDR3 in DNA: TGTGCCAGCAACCTAGAGGGTTCCGCCCTACATGGCTACACCTTC. This codes for CASNLEGSALHGYTF. The V call is TRBV28, the J call TRBJ1-2; D not resolved. The V end lost 7 bases, the J end lost 6 bases, and 21 bases lay between the germline ends. Per the germline V gene, CDR1 is MDHEN and CDR2 is SYDVKM. The CDR3 runs to 15 residues.

This chain connects TRBV28 to TRBJ1-5, with a possible D match to TRBD1 (5 bases). The CDR3 loop spans 14 amino acids. Trimming took off 6 bases at V and 1 base at J, with 10 bases between the two ends. The germline gives CDR1 MDHEN, CDR2 SYDVKM. Here the CDR3 reads CASRIEGSNQPQHF. CDR3 coding DNA: TGTGCCAGCAGAATCGAGGGGAGCAATCAGCCCCAGCATTTT.

The chain carries TRBV12-3 or TRBV12-4 and TRBJ2-3; D may correspond to TRBD1 or TRBD2 (5 bases each). This CDR3 has 13 amino acids. Trimming removed 6 bases from V and 4 bases from J, with 11 bases in between. This CDR3 is CASSFLGADTQYF. The CDR3 nucleotides read TGTGCCAGCAGCTTCCTGGGGGCAGATACGCAGTATTTT.

The rearrangement joins TRBV7-2 to TRBJ1-4; no definite D call. Germline CDR1 reads SGHTA; CDR2 reads FQGNSA. V was trimmed by 5 bases and J by 0 bases, leaving 10 bases between them. This CDR3 has 15 amino acids. CDR3 DNA: TGTGCCAGCAGCCCCCAGACTGCAACTAATGAAAAACTGTTTTTT. Encoded protein: CASSPQTATNEKLFF.

The chain couples TRBV12-3 or TRBV12-4 to TRBJ2-1; 7 bases are shared with TRBD2. V lost 7 bases and J lost 5; bases outside the gene matches: 5. The CDR3 has 13 amino acids. CDR3 protein: CASTGLVNNEQFF. The CDR3 region has the DNA TGTGCCAGCACCGGACTAGTCAACAATGAGCAGTTCTTC.

The chain couples TRBV12-3 or TRBV12-4 to TRBJ2-6, with D unresolved. The CDR3 runs 13 residues. V was cut by 7 bases and J by 0 bases, with 4 bases left in between. CDR3 DNA sequence: TGTGCCAGCATCCGCTCTGGGGCCAACGTCCTGACTTTC. This translates into CASIRSGANVLTF.

The chain employs TRBV4-2 and TRBJ2-1; 8 positions agree with TRBD2. CDR3 length equals 17 residues. Germline V gives CDR1 LGHNA, CDR2 YNFKEQ. V lost 1 base and J lost 6; bases outside the gene matches: 11. The CDR3 region is CASSQGYPGGATNEQFF. CDR3 nucleotide sequence: TGTGCCAGCAGCCAAGGGTATCCGGGAGGGGCGACCAATGAGCAGTTCTTC.

CDR3 sequence reads: CASSRQGYGYTF. CDR3 bases: TGTGCCAGCAGCCGCCAGGGCTATGGCTACACCTTC. V usage is TRBV3-1 (or the pseudogene TRBV3-2) and J usage is TRBJ1-2; D possibly corresponds to TRBD1 (5 bases). CDR1 LGHDT and CDR2 YNNKEL come from the germline V gene (reference sequence). This CDR3 has 12 residues. Trimming left V 4 bases short and J 4 bases short, with 7 bases between.

V and J are TRBV10-2 and TRBJ1-5, with 8 positions matching TRBD1. The V gene's germline CDR1 is WSHSY and CDR2 SAAADI. With V trimmed by 6 bases and J by 3 bases, 4 bases remained unmatched. The CDR3 length is 14 residues. The CDR3 nucleotides are TGCGCCAGCAGCAGGACAGGGCTCAATCAGCCCCAGCATTTT. Translating it yields CASSRTGLNQPQHF.

This chain uses TRBV5-5 with TRBJ1-1; the D is unclear. Germline V lookup: CDR1 SGHKS, CDR2 YYEKEE (reference sequence). The V gene lost 0 bases and the J gene lost 1 base, with 10 bases spanning the gap. CDR3 size: 15 residues. The CDR3 DNA follows: TGTGCCAGCAGCTTGGCGGGTGTAACGAACACTGAAGCTTTCTTT. Translated: CASSLAGVTNTEAFF.

The rearrangement joins TRBV6-5 to TRBJ1-2, with a tentative D call TRBD1 (6 bases). V was pared by 4 bases and J by 5 bases, with 14 bases between. The CDR3 is 14 amino acids. Germline CDR1 and CDR2: MNHEY and SVGAGI. The DNA of the CDR3 is TGTGCCAGCAGTTCACCCCAGGGGTCTTATGGCTACACCTTC. Translating it yields CASSSPQGSYGYTF.

The chain couples TRBV24-1 to TRBJ2-3, with TRBD1 identical over 9 bases. V gave up 7 bases and J gave up 6 bases; unmatched junction bases: 7. CDR1 and CDR2 (germline): KGHDR, SFDVKD. The CDR3 sequence is 14 residues long. As DNA, the CDR3 is TGTGCCACCAGGGGGGGACAGGGTGGGGATACGCAGTATTTT. Amino acid sequence: CATRGGQGGDTQYF.

The chain employs TRBV9 and TRBJ2-6, with a possible D match to TRBD1 (6 bases). Trimming removed 2 bases from V and 0 bases from J, with 9 bases in between. Germline V lookup: CDR1 SGDLS, CDR2 YYNGEE. The CDR3 totals 16 residues. CDR3: CASSVGHISGANVLTF. CDR3 DNA sequence: TGTGCCAGCAGCGTGGGACATATCTCTGGGGCCAACGTCCTGACTTTC.

The table lists this clone with a count of one. The CDR3 sequence: CASSPRTSGETQYF. Written as DNA, the CDR3 is TGTGCCAGCAGCCCCCGGACTAGCGGTGAGACCCAGTACTTC. The chain employs TRBV11-2 and TRBJ2-5, with TRBD2 matching over 10 bases. The CDR3 covers 14 residues. Germline CDR1 is SGHAT and CDR2 is FQNNGV. J lost 5 bases, V lost 5 bases, and 5 bases had no gene match.

This chain links TRBV4-1 with TRBJ2-2; possible D gene TRBD1, 6 bases. Trimming took off 0 bases at V and 7 bases at J, with 15 bases between the two ends. Germline lookup yields CDR1 MGHRA and CDR2 YSYEKL. The CDR3 has 16 residues. The CDR3 here is CASSQDRSRGHGELFF. In DNA form, the CDR3 reads TGCGCCAGCAGCCAAGATCGTTCCAGGGGCCACGGGGAGCTGTTTTTT.

J is TRBJ1-2 and V is TRBV2; TRBD1 matches at 9 bases. After removal of 6 bases from V and 6 bases from J, the junction contained 11 bases not matched to a gene. The germline V gene encodes CDR1 SNHLY and CDR2 FYNNEI. This CDR3 comprises 15 residues. The CDR3 is CASRGGQGSWDGYTF. CDR3 in DNA: TGTGCCAGCAGAGGTGGACAGGGGAGTTGGGATGGCTACACCTTC.

This sequence joins TRBV28 and TRBJ2-1, with 11 bases matching TRBD1. This CDR3 contains 15 residues. Germline CDR1 and CDR2: MDHEN and SYDVKM. The J segment lost 9 bases and the V segment lost 6 bases, leaving 10 bases of the junction unmatched. The CDR3 nucleotides are TGTGCCAGCAGCCCCAGGACAGGGGGCATTCGTGAGCAGTTCTTC. Its translation is CASSPRTGGIREQFF.